This TCR beta chain was retrieved from a study of blood T cell repertoires in COVID-19. CDR3 length: 14 amino acids. The V gene's germline CDR1 is MNHNY and CDR2 SVGAGI (reference sequence). J was trimmed by 3 bases and V by 6 bases; bases with no gene match: 5. Study processing details: The authors estimated nucleated cell counts from reference gene primer amplification. Assay: immunoSEQ multiplex PCR; the TCRdb copy retains only in-frame clones and omits some. That table is the source of V, J and clone size, and D and trimming were worked out from the DNA. The sample holds fewer than 35,000 clones, roughly nine tenths seen once.

This sequence joins TRBV6-6 and TRBJ1-5; 7 bases fit TRBD1. The receptor was derived from a man aged 60 to 75 with acute or convalescent COVID-19. The sample was peripheral blood. The CDR3 nucleotides are TGTGCCAGCAGCCGGGACAGCGCCAATCAGCCCCAGCATTTT. Its translation: CASSRDSANQPQHF.